This is a list of T cell receptor beta chains from one sample in a study of CD8+CD57+ T cells in acquired aplastic anemia. Via MiXCR, TCRdb re-called the reads, giving one row per CDR3 protein. The sample comprises just over 200,000 distinct CDR3 sequences, around three fifths of which are singletons, and about three fifths rests with the top ten. What was sequenced was sorted CD4+, CD8+, or CD8+CD57+ T cells (not recorded which) from PBMCs. Source of these receptors: a human donor with aplastic anemia. The CDR3 runs from the conserved cysteine through the conserved F or W.

TRBJ2-1 | TRBV5-1 | CASSLVPGTSGDNEQFF
TRBJ2-7 | TRBV6-5 | CATSRTPYEQYF
TRBJ1-2 | TRBV9 | CASSASGNYYGYTF
TRBJ2-7 | TRBV5-8 | CASSLGAGAGEQYF
TRBJ2-5 | TRBV7-3 | CASSFWGGETQYF
TRBJ2-3 | TRBV7-9 | CASSLALPGADTQYF
TRBJ2-7 | TRBV7-8 | CASSSSAQVYEQYF
TRBJ2-1 | TRBV15 | CATSSDGTSGGANEQFF
TRBJ1-6 | TRBV15 | CATSRREDSPLHF
TRBJ2-7 | TRBV2 | CASSESGGYNEQYF
TRBJ2-7 | TRBV6-5 | CASSYDGPTEQYF
TRBJ1-2 | TRBV2 | CASSEAGFGYTF
TRBJ1-5 | TRBV12-3/TRBV12-4 | CASSLDAAPQHF
TRBJ2-7 | TRBV10-1 | CASSESGNSYEQYF
TRBJ2-1 | TRBV10-3 | CAISGDREFNEQFF
TRBJ2-7 | TRBV19 | CASSSGAGGQYF